This T cell receptor beta chain was recovered during a study of blood T cell repertoires in COVID-19. TCRdb's table, derived via immunoSEQ multiplex PCR, lists solely in-frame clones and lacks some. The repertoire includes some 270,000 clones, 80% to 90% of them detected once, and 2.5% to 3.5% sits in the top ten. The CDR3 is made up of 13 amino acids. V lost 1 base and J lost 7, with 11 bases in between. The clonotype originates from a woman between 35 and 50 years old who had been exposed to COVID-19. The source material was PBMCs or T cells enriched from blood (not recorded which). This chain joins TRBV12-3 or TRBV12-4 and TRBJ2-7; D possibly corresponds to TRBD2 (5 bases). The CDR3 DNA sequence: TGTGCCAGCAGTTTAGATCGGGGTAGGGAGCAGTACTTC. Its translation is CASSLDRGREQYF.